A single sample gave rise to the 22 T cell receptor beta chains below, sequenced in a study of response to subunit inactivated influenza vaccine (dated by TCRdb to about 2018). Library generation was performed with RT-PCR. TCRdb names Illumina HiSeq 2500 as the instrument used. The raw public reads went through TCRdb reprocessing: fastp at Q25, MiXCR clone calling, in-frame beta chains kept. Rows are unified per CDR3 protein, each entry keeping the most common DNA and genes. The sample table lists about 780,000 distinct CDR3 sequences, approximately 17% of them with a count of one. The top ten hold 11% of the sample. Sequencing used PBMCs from blood, obtained about 5 days after vaccination. All receptors come from a man in his fifties or sixties who received an inactivated influenza vaccine. Donor details come from another sample of the same person, matched by shared clones.

The chain employs TRBV6-2 or TRBV6-3 and TRBJ2-2, with 11 bases identical to TRBD2. After removal of 10 bases from V and 6 bases from J, the junction contained 16 bases not matched to a gene. Per the germline V gene, CDR1 is MNHEY and CDR2 is SVGEGT. The CDR3 consists of 17 residues. CDR3 protein: CATFSGRLAGPAGELFF. CDR3 nucleotides: TGTGCCACCTTCTCGGGACGACTAGCGGGACCCGCCGGGGAGCTGTTTTTT.

In its sample, this clonotype was seen many times. The genes are TRBV12-3 or TRBV12-4 and TRBJ2-1, with 9 bases that match TRBD2. This CDR3 has 16 amino acids. Unmatched junction bases numbered 13, after V lost 5 bases and J lost 8 bases. This CDR3 is CASSPGTSTGPHEQFF. CDR3 bases: TGTGCCAGCAGTCCCGGGACTAGCACTGGACCACATGAGCAGTTCTTC.

CDR3 coding DNA: TGCGCCAGCAGCTTGGTTGGACAGAAGAAGAATACTGAAGCTTTCTTT. Translation: CASSLVGQKKNTEAFF. This chain links TRBV5-1 with TRBJ1-1; D is possibly TRBD1 (6 bases). The CDR3 has 16 residues. The V end was cut by 0 bases, the J end by 5 bases, with 17 bases between. Germline CDR1 is SGHRS and CDR2 is YFSETQ.

The chain combines TRBV12-3 or TRBV12-4 with TRBJ1-2, with 8 bases fitting TRBD1. The ends lost 5 bases at V and 11 bases at J; junction bases unmatched: 13. There are 14 residues in the CDR3. The CDR3 region is CASSIRTDREPYTF. For the CDR3, the DNA is TGTGCCAGCAGTATAAGAACGGACAGGGAACCTTACACCTTC.

This clonotype was seen just once. The gene calls are TRBV4-1 and TRBJ1-1; D unclear. CDR3 length: 15 amino acids. Deletions cut 3 bases from V and 4 bases from J, with 15 bases between. The V gene's germline CDR1 is MGHRA and CDR2 YSYEKL. CDR3 protein: CASSQQAAVFTEAFF. The CDR3 nucleotides read TGCGCCAGCAGCCAGCAGGCTGCGGTTTTCACTGAAGCTTTCTTT.

The table lists this clonotype with a few counts. The chain employs TRBV6-5 and TRBJ2-7; 13 bases agree with TRBD2. CDR3 length: 18 amino acids. The V gene end was trimmed by 0 bases and the J gene end by 5 bases; junction bases not matched to a gene: 10. Germline CDR1 and CDR2: MNHEY and SVGAGI. CDR3 sequence (DNA): TGTGCCAGCAGTTACTCCCGACTAGCGGGGGGATCACGAAACGAGCAGTACTTC. Protein product: CASSYSRLAGGSRNEQYF.

In this sample, this clonotype turned up once. The CDR3 protein is CASSWYPGSPGNEQFF. CDR3 in DNA: TGTGCCAGCAGCTGGTACCCCGGTTCCCCGGGCAATGAGCAGTTCTTC. This chain links TRBV11-2 with TRBJ2-1; no firm D call. The CDR3 is 16 residues long. The V gene's germline CDR1 is SGHAT and CDR2 FQNNGV. V lost 4 bases and J 6 bases, leaving 19 bases between the germline ends.

This clonotype was found many times. This chain joins TRBV29-1 and TRBJ2-2; TRBD1 aligns across 9 bases. The V and J ends lost 4 bases and 8 bases, in that order; junction bases with no gene match: 11. Germline V gene lookup returns CDR1 SQVTM and CDR2 ANQGSEA. The CDR3 has 15 amino acids. CDR3 coding DNA: TGCAGCGTTGTACAGGGGGCCTCCCTCGGGGGGGAGCTGTTTTTT. Its protein is CSVVQGASLGGELFF.

As concerns this clonotype: The junction differs from germline at one of its ends, possibly a read error. The chain has TRBV12-3 or TRBV12-4 and TRBJ2-5, with TRBD2 matching over 11 bases. CDR3 length: 14 amino acids. The DNA of the CDR3 is TGTGCCAGCAGTCTAGCGGGAGGCGACGAGACCCAGTACTTC. This codes for CASSLAGGDETQYF.

The chain has TRBV7-9 and TRBJ1-1; D unclear. The CDR3 is made up of 14 amino acids. V lost 5 bases and J lost 4, with 14 bases in between. Germline V gives CDR1 SEHNR, CDR2 FQNEAQ (reference sequence). The CDR3 loop is CASSQEGLGTEAFF. Written as DNA, the CDR3 is TGTGCCAGCAGCCAGGAAGGTTTGGGCACTGAAGCTTTCTTT.

This clonotype was detected a few times. The chain recombines TRBV7-9 with TRBJ1-1; TRBD1 matches at 7 bases. J was trimmed by 8 bases and V by 2 bases; bases with no gene match: 8. Germline V gene data show CDR1 as SEHNR and CDR2 as FQNEAQ (reference sequence). This CDR3 region has 14 residues. CDR3 amino acids: CASSLRREGGEAFF. The CDR3, as DNA: TGTGCCAGCAGCTTACGTCGGGAAGGGGGCGAAGCTTTCTTT.

This clonotype was picked up many times. The chain uses TRBV29-1 and TRBJ2-5; TRBD1 agrees at 7 bases. The germline CDR1 and CDR2 sequences are SQVTM and ANQGSEA. The V gene end was trimmed by 3 bases and the J gene end by 5 bases; junction bases not matched to a gene: 9. There are 14 residues in the CDR3. The CDR3 spells CSVEFTGVRETQYF. Here the CDR3 DNA reads TGCAGCGTTGAGTTTACAGGGGTTCGGGAGACCCAGTACTTC.

This clonotype was observed a few times. At one of its ends the junction is not consistent with the germline gene, which may arise from a read error. The J gene is TRBJ2-1, the V gene TRBV12-3 or TRBV12-4; TRBD2 agrees at 8 bases. The CDR3 totals 15 residues. The CDR3, as DNA: TGTGCCAGCAGTCTAGCTGCGGGAGGTGGCGATGAGCAGTTCTTC. It translates to CASSLAAGGGDEQFF.

The V call is TRBV28, the J call TRBJ2-2, with D perhaps being TRBD1 or TRBD2 (6 bases each). Germline lookup yields CDR1 MDHEN and CDR2 SYDVKM. V gave up 7 bases and J gave up 5 bases, with 17 bases separating them. This CDR3 is 15 amino acids long. CDR3 sequence reads: CASTKGGLPTGELFF. The CDR3 DNA follows: TGTGCCAGCACTAAGGGGGGCCTTCCGACCGGGGAGCTGTTTTTT. Complete variable domain (other parts from reference TRBV28 and TRBJ2-2): DVKVTQSSRYLVKRTGEKVFLECVQDMDHENMFWYRQDPGLGLRLIYFSYDVKMKEKGDIPEGYSVSREKKERFSLILESASTNQTSMYLCASTKGGLPTGELFFGEGSRLTVL.

This clonotype has only a few counts. V gene TRBV20-1 combines with J gene TRBJ2-3, with TRBD2 matching 14 bases. The germline V gene encodes CDR1 DFQATT and CDR2 SNEGSKA (reference sequence). Trimming took 6 bases from V and 0 from J; bases not matched to a gene: 11. The CDR3 loop spans 18 amino acids. The CDR3 nucleotides read TGCAGTGCGCCGGGACTAGCGGGAGCATCGTGGAGCACAGATACGCAGTATTTT. Amino acid sequence: CSAPGLAGASWSTDTQYF.

This clonotype was recorded at least ten times. This chain uses TRBV12-3 or TRBV12-4 with TRBJ1-1; no definite D call. The ends were cut back, 2 bases at V and 7 bases at J, with 11 bases in the middle. The CDR3 runs 13 residues. This CDR3 reads CASSLWPGIEAFF. The CDR3 DNA is TGTGCCAGCAGTTTATGGCCGGGGATTGAAGCTTTCTTT.

This clonotype was found a few times. V usage is TRBV11-1 and J usage is TRBJ2-3; D is possibly TRBD1 or TRBD2 (5 bases each). The CDR3 is made up of 18 amino acids. The V gene lost 4 bases and the J gene lost 4 bases, with 24 bases spanning the gap. From germline, CDR1 is SGHAT and CDR2 FQDESV (reference sequence). CDR3 residues: CASSSPIWATMGADTQYF. CDR3 coding DNA: TGTGCCAGCAGCTCCCCAATATGGGCCACTATGGGGGCAGATACGCAGTATTTT.

This clonotype was recorded at least ten times. The gene calls are TRBV20-1 and TRBJ2-1; TRBD2 matches 9 bases. Trimming took 3 bases from V and 3 from J; bases not matched to a gene: 12. The CDR3 length is 17 residues. Per germline, CDR1 DFQATT and CDR2 SNEGSKA (reference sequence). CDR3 in amino acids: CSARPSGGPGLYNEQFF. The CDR3, as DNA: TGCAGTGCTAGGCCCAGCGGGGGGCCTGGACTCTACAATGAGCAGTTCTTC.

The sample holds one count of this clonotype. The gene calls are TRBV7-9 and TRBJ2-7; 8 nucleotides match TRBD2. Trimming at V came to 5 bases and at J to 2 bases, leaving 8 bases not matched to a gene. The CDR3 extends over 15 amino acids. Germline V gives CDR1 SEHNR, CDR2 FQNEAQ (reference sequence). This chain's CDR3 is CASSDIAGYTYEQYF. The CDR3 region has the DNA TGTGCCAGCAGCGACATAGCGGGATACACCTACGAGCAGTACTTC.

The V gene is TRBV30, the J gene TRBJ2-1; D gene uncertain. V lost 0 bases, J lost 8 bases, and 8 bases lay in between. Germline V gene data show CDR1 as GTSNPN and CDR2 as SVGIG (reference sequence). This CDR3 is 12 amino acids long. CDR3 bases: TGTGCCTGGAGTGTACTTGGGTATGAGCAGTTCTTC. It yields the protein CAWSVLGYEQFF.

This chain uses TRBV5-1 with TRBJ2-7; 9 positions match TRBD2. After removal of 1 base from V and 3 bases from J, the junction contained 11 bases not matched to a gene. There are 17 residues in the CDR3. Per germline, CDR1 SGHRS and CDR2 YFSETQ. The CDR3 is CASSLFSGSQSRYEQYF. Written as DNA, the CDR3 is TGCGCCAGCAGCTTGTTTAGCGGGAGTCAATCTCGCTACGAGCAGTACTTC.

The sample holds a few counts of this clonotype. The gene calls are TRBV4-2 and TRBJ2-7; unclear D gene. Looked up from germline, CDR1 is LGHNA and CDR2 is YNFKEQ. V lost 2 bases and J 3 bases, leaving 20 bases between the germline ends. CDR3 length equals 17 residues. The CDR3 region is CASSQNSVGPKFYEQYF. The CDR3 nucleotides are TGTGCCAGCAGCCAAAACTCCGTCGGGCCTAAATTCTACGAGCAGTACTTC.